This T cell receptor beta chain was captured in a study of shared clonotypes between healthy human individuals. As for the study in general: Used for every donor were three CD4 naive, three CD4 memory, two CD8 naive and one CD8 memory plate.

With regard to this clone: Antigen unknown. The sample holds other DNA sequences that translate to the same CDR3.

TCRdb keeps only in-frame clones here, not all; method: immunoSEQ multiplex PCR. The sample lists roughly 1,500,000 clones, just under 99% occurring once. Study-wide points: Naive subsets generally had larger estimated richness than memory subsets.

The junction had 4 bases not matched to a gene; V was cut back by 4 bases and J by 6 bases. CDR3 length: 14 amino acids. CDR1 SGHRS and CDR2 YFSETQ come from the germline V gene. V usage is TRBV5-1 and J usage is TRBJ2-1, with 10 bases lining up with TRBD2. Sequencing used naive CD4+ T cells sorted from blood. Subset described: CD45RA+ positively selected. The sequence derives from a man in his thirties or forties in good health. CDR3 sequence: CASSPLAGVNEQFF. As DNA, the CDR3 is TGCGCCAGCAGCCCCCTAGCGGGAGTCAATGAGCAGTTCTTC.